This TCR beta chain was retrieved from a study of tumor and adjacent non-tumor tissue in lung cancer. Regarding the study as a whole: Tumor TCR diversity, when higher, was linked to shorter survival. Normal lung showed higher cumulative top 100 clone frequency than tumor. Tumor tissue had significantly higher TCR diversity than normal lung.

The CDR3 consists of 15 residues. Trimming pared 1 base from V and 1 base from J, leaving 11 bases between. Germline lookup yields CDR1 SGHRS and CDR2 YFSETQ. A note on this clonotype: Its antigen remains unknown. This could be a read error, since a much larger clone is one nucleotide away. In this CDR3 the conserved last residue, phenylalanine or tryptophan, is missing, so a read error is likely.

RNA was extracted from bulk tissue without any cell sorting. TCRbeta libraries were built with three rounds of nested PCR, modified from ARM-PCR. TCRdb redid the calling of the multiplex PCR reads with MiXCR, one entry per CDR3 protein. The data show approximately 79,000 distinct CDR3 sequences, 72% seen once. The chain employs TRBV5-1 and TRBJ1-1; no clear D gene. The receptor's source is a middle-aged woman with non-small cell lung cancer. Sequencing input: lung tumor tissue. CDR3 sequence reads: CASSLTSGRNTEAFI. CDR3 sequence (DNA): TGCGCCAGCAGCTTGACGTCAGGTCGGAACACTGAAGCTTTCATT.